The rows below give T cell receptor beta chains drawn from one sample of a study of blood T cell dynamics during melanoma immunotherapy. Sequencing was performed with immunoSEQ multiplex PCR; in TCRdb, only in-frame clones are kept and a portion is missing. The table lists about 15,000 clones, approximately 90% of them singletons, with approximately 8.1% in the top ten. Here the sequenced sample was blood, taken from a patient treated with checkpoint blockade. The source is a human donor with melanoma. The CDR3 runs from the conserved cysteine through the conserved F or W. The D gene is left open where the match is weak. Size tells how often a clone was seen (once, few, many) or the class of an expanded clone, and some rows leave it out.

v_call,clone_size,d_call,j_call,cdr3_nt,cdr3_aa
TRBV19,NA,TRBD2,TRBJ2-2,TGTGCCAGTAGCCGGACTAGCGGGTGGGGGGAGCTGTTTTTT,CASSRTSGWGELFF
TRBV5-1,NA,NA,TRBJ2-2,TGCGCCAGCAGCCCGAGGGCGCCGAACACCGGGGAGCTGTTTTTT,CASSPRAPNTGELFF
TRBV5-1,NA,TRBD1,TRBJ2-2,TGCGCCAGCAGCTTGGTTCCGGGACAGTACACCGGGGAGCTGTTTTTT,CASSLVPGQYTGELFF
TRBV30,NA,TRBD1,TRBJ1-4,TGTGCCTGGAGTTTCCAGGGGGCAGAAAATGAAAAACTGTTTTTT,CAWSFQGAENEKLFF
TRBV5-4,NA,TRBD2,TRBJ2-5,TGTGCCAGCAGCTTCAAGCGGGAAGGCCAAGAGACCCAGTACTTC,CASSFKREGQETQYF
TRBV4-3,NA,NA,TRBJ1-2,TGCGCCAGCAGCCAAGATTTCGACGGGGCGACGTATGGCTACACCTTC,CASSQDFDGATYGYTF
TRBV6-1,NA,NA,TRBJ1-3,TGTGCCAGCAGTGATCCTTTGTCTGGAAACACCATATATTTT,CASSDPLSGNTIYF
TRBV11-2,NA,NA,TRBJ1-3,TGTGCCAGCAGCCCCGGTGGGGGATCTGGAAACACCATATATTTT,CASSPGGGSGNTIYF
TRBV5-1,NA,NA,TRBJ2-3,TGCGCCAGCAGCGTAAATTGGGGGGATACGCAGTATTTT,CASSVNWGDTQYF
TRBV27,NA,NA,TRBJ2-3,TGTGCCAGCAGTATTACTAACGGTGCAGATACGCAGTATTTT,CASSITNGADTQYF
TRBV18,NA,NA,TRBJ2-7,TGTGCCAGCTCAGAACAGGGTAGGGAAGAGCAGTACTTC,CASSEQGREEQYF
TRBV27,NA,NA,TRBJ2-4,TGTGCCAGCAGATCACAGGGTCGGACCAAAAACATTCAGTACTTC,CASRSQGRTKNIQYF
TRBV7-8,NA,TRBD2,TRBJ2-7,TGTGCCAGCAGCTTACGGCGGGAGAGCTCCTACGAGCAGTACTTC,CASSLRRESSYEQYF
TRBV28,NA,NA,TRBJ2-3,TGTGCCAGCAGCACGAGGGCAGGGCGGGCAGATACGCAGTATTTT,CASSTRAGRADTQYF
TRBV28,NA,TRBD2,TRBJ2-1,TGTGCCAGCAGTTTACCCCGTAGCGGGAGGACGGGGAATGAGCAGTTCTTC,CASSLPRSGRTGNEQFF
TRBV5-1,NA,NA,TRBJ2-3,TGCGCCAGCAGCTTGGTGGGACTCTCCACAGATACGCAGTATTTT,CASSLVGLSTDTQYF
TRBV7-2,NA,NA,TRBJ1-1,TGTGCCAGCAGCTTAGAGAAGAGGACCGAAGCTTTCTTT,CASSLEKRTEAFF
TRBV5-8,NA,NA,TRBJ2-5,TGTGCCAGCAGCTGGGTTTTCCGCCCGGAGACCCAGTACTTC,CASSWVFRPETQYF
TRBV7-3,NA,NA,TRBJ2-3,TGTGCCAGCAGCACCACGGGCGACGGGATCACAGATACGCAGTATTTT,CASSTTGDGITDTQYF
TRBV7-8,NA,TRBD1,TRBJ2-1,TGTGCCAGCAGCTTCCGGGACAGGGGCATTGAGCAGTTCTTC,CASSFRDRGIEQFF
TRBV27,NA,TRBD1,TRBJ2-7,TGTGCCAGCAGCCCAAGGGGACAGGGCTACGAGCAGTACTTC,CASSPRGQGYEQYF
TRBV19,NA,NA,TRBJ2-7,TGTGCCAGTAGTAACCACCTCGAGGTAGTTGGCGAGCAGTACTTC,CASSNHLEVVGEQYF
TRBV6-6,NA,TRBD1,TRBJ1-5,TGTGCCAGCAGTTGGGGGACAGGCGATCAGCCCCAGCATTTT,CASSWGTGDQPQHF
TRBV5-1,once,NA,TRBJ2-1,TGCGCCAGCAGCTTGGAATCAGCGAGCAATGAGCAGTTCTTC,CASSLESASNEQFF
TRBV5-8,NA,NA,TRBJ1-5,TGTGCCAGCAGCTTGGGCACCAGGGATCAGCCCCAGCATTTT,CASSLGTRDQPQHF
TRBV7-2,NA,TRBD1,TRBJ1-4,TGTGCCAGCAGCACCCAGACAGGGTCAACTAATGAAAAACTGTTTTTT,CASSTQTGSTNEKLFF
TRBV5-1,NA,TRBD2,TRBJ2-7,TGCGCCAGCAGCTTGGGCCTGACTAGCGGGAGGGCCGAGCAGTACTTC,CASSLGLTSGRAEQYF
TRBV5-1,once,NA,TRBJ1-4,TGCGCCAGCAGCCCCGGGGGAGGAGGAACTAATGAAAAACTGTTTTTT,CASSPGGGGTNEKLFF
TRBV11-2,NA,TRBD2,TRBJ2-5,TGTGCCAGCAGCTTGACTAGCGGGAGAGAGACCCAGTACTTC,CASSLTSGRETQYF
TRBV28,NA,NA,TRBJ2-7,TGTGCCAGCAGTTTTAACAGTTTGGACTTC,CASSFNSLDF
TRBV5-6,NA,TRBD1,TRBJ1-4,TGTGCCAGCAGCTTGACAGGGGTCGAGGAAAAACTGTTTTTT,CASSLTGVEEKLFF
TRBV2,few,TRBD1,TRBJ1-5,TGTGCCAGCAGTGAGGGAGGACAGGGTGTAGGTCAGCCCCAGCATTTT,CASSEGGQGVGQPQHF
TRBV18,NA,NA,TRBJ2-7,TGTGCCAGCTCACCATCTACGGCCTACGAGCAGTACTTC,CASSPSTAYEQYF
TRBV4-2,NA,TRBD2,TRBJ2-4,TGTGCCAGCAGCCCTAGCGGAGCTGCTGCCATTCAGTACTTC,CASSPSGAAAIQYF
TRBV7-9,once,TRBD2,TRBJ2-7,TGTGCCAGCAGCCGGGTTGGGACTAGGAACTACGAGCAGTACTTC,CASSRVGTRNYEQYF
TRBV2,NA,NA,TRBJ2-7,TGTGCCAGCAGTGTAGAGGGCTACGAGCAGTACTTC,CASSVEGYEQYF
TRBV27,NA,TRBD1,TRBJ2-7,TGTGCCAGCAGTCCCGATACCGGGACAGGGTACGAGCAGTACTTC,CASSPDTGTGYEQYF
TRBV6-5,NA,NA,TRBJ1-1,NA,CASSSSGGDMNTEAFF
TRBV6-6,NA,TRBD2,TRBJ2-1,TGTGCCAGCAGTCGGACTAGCGGGAGTTACAATGAGCAGTTCTTC,CASSRTSGSYNEQFF
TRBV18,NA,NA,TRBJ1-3,TGTGCCAGCTCACCAGGTCATCGGGGAAACACCATATATTTT,CASSPGHRGNTIYF